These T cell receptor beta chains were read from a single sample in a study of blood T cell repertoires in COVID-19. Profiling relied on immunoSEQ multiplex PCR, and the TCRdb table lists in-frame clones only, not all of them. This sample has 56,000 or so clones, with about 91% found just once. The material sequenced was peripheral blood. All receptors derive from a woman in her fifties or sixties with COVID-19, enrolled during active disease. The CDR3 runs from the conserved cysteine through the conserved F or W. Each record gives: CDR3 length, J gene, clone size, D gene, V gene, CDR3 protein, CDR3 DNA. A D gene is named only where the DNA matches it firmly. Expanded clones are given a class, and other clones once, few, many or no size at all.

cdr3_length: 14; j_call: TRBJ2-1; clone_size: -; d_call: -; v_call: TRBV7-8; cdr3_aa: CASSLRSDGLRDVF; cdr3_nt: TGTGCCAGCAGCTTAAGGAGTGACGGTCTCCGAGACGTCTTC
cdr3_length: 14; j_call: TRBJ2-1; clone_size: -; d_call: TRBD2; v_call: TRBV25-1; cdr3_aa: CASSKGLADNEQFF; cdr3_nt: TGTGCCAGCAGTAAGGGACTAGCGGACAATGAGCAGTTCTTC
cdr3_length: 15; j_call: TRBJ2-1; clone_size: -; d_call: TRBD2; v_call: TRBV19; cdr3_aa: CASTSSGGVNNEQFF; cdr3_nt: TGTGCCAGTACCTCAAGCGGGGGGGTTAACAATGAGCAGTTCTTC
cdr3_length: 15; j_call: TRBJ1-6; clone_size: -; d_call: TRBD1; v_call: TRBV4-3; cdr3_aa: CASSQGWQGDSPLHF; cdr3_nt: TGCGCCAGCAGCCAAGGTTGGCAGGGGGATTCACCCCTCCACTTT
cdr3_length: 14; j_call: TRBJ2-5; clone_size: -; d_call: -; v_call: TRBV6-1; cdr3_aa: CASSERGYQETQYF; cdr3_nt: TGTGCCAGCAGTGAACGGGGGTACCAAGAGACCCAGTACTTC
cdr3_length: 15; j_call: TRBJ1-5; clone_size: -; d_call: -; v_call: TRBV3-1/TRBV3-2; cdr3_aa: CASSPLQGLGQPQHF; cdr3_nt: TGTGCCAGCAGCCCCCTTCAGGGGTTGGGACAGCCCCAGCATTTT
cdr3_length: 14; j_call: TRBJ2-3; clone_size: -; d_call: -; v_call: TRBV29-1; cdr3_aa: CSAGVGSSTDTQYF; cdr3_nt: TGCAGCGCTGGCGTTGGTTCCAGTACAGATACGCAGTATTTT
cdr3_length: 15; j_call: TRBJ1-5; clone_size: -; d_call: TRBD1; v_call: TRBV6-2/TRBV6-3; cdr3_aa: CASSYLGQGNQPQHF; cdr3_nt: TGTGCCAGCAGTTACCTGGGACAGGGGAATCAGCCCCAGCATTTT
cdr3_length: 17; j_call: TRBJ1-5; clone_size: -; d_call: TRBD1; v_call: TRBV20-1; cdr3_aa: CSAGDRVAFRGNQPQHF; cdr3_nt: TGCAGTGCTGGTGACAGGGTGGCATTTAGGGGGAATCAGCCCCAGCATTTT
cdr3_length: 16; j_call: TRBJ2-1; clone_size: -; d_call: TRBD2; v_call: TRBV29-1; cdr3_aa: CSVESSSGSSYNEQFF; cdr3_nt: TGCAGCGTTGAATCGTCTAGCGGGAGCTCCTACAATGAGCAGTTCTTC
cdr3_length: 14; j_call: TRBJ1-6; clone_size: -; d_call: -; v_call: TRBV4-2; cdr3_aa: CASSRRDNNSPLHF; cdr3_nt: TGTGCCAGCAGCCGTCGGGACAATAATTCACCCCTCCACTTT
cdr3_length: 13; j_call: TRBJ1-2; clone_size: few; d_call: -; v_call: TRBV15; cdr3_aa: CATSRMGLSGYTF; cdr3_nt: TGTGCCACCAGCAGGATGGGCTTATCGGGCTACACCTTC
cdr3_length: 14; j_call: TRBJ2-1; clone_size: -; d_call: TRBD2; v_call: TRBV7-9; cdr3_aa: CASSLGLASDEQFF; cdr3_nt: TGTGCCAGCAGCTTAGGACTAGCGAGCGATGAGCAGTTCTTC
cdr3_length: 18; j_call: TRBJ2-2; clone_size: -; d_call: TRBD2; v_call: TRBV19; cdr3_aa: CASSMGLAGGRDTGELFF; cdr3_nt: TGTGCCAGTAGTATGGGACTAGCGGGAGGAAGAGACACCGGGGAGCTGTTTTTT
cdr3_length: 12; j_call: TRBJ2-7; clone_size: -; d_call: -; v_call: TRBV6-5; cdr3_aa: CASSPTIYEQYF; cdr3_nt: TGTGCCAGCAGTCCTACGATCTACGAGCAGTACTTC
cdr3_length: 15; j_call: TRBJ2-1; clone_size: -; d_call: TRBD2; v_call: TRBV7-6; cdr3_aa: CASSGVSGGYNEQFF; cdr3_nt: TGTGCCAGCAGCGGTGTCAGCGGGGGATACAATGAGCAGTTCTTC
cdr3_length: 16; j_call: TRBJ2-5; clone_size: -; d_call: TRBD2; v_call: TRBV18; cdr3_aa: CASSPPSSGGRETQYF; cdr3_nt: TGTGCCAGCTCACCACCGTCTAGCGGGGGGCGAGAGACCCAGTACTTC
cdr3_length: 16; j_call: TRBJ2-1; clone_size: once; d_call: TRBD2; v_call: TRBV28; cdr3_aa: CASSSNPRDYYNEQFF; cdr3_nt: TGTGCCAGCAGTTCTAACCCCCGGGACTACTACAATGAGCAGTTCTTC